This TCR beta chain stems from a study of blood T cells in healthy people across ages. PCR was performed a second time for roughly 7 to 12 cycles using a sample-barcoded 5' primer and a J-beta primer mix. Every cDNA molecule bore a tag from a template-switch adaptor containing 12 random nucleotides. MiXCR, applied by TCRdb to the 5' RACE reads, yields one record per CDR3 protein. The sample lists over a million distinct CDR3 sequences, 20% to 25% seen once, with approximately 0.71% in the top ten. Germline V gives CDR1 SEHNR, CDR2 FQNEAQ (reference sequence). V was cut by 8 bases and J by 2 bases, with 12 bases left in between. CDR3 length: 13 amino acids. Extracted total RNA amounted to at least 6 micrograms for each sample. Study conclusions and caveats: TCR beta diversity tracked closely with naive T cell percentage.

This clonotype has just a few counts. As yet, its antigen is unknown. Another study also made use of these data, one on T cells of mothers and their children. From that paper: When the second PCR was run, its M1S primer added sample barcodes and 2-4 random nucleotides.

The chain is built from TRBV7-9 and TRBJ2-5; D not certain. The sample was blood. The sequence was obtained from a girl aged 2 to 10 in good health. The CDR3 DNA sequence: TGTGCCAGCGCCCCAAGGCAACAAGAGACCCAGTACTTC. This codes for CASAPRQQETQYF.